This TCR beta chain is from a study of T cells after yellow fever vaccination. Findings and limits, study-wide: Clones from primary vaccination mostly reappeared after the booster (about 97% CD4, approximately 86% CD8).

From the 5' RACE reads, TCRdb called clonotypes with MiXCR, one entry per CDR3 protein. The table lists just under 600,000 distinct CDR3 sequences, roughly 13% of them singletons, with 11% to 15% in the top ten. This clonotype was observed many times. Its antigen is unidentified. The source was PBMCs, collected on the day of the yellow fever booster vaccination. The clonotype originates from a man aged 30 to 39 who received the YFV17D yellow fever vaccine.

The CDR3 DNA sequence: TGCGCCAGCAGCACCGGACTAGCGGGAGGGGATGAGCAGTTCTTC. Its protein is CASSTGLAGGDEQFF. The chain carries TRBV5-1 and TRBJ2-1; 15 positions match TRBD2. CDR3 length: 15 amino acids. After removal of 4 bases from V and 8 bases from J, the junction contained 4 bases not matched to a gene. Germline V lookup: CDR1 SGHRS, CDR2 YFSETQ.